This TCR beta chain was sequenced in a study of beta chain features in type 1 diabetes. For this clone: Its antigen is not identified.

cDNA synthesis used the whole RNA isolate, giving expressed TCRB sequences. TCRdb's copy holds only in-frame clones and misses some; the assay was immunoSEQ multiplex PCR. The sample shows 50,000 or so clones, 35% to 55% of them seen only once. General study points: A moderate, significant TCRB CDR3 shortening appeared in type 1 diabetes across four CD4+ subsets.

CD45RO/CCR7/CD25/CD127/CD95/CD27 sorting isolated CD4+ naive, central memory, regulatory and stem cell-like memory cells. The CDR3 has 14 residues. Losses at the gene ends were 2 bases for V and 3 bases for J; bases not matched to a gene: 3. CDR1 is MDHEN, CDR2 SYDVKM, per germline. V usage is TRBV28 and J usage is TRBJ1-2; 7 nucleotides match TRBD1. The clonotype originates from a man aged 25-45 years with type 1 diabetes. Sequencing was done on a sample of stem cell memory CD4+ T cells from blood. CDR3 amino acids: CASSLGDSHYGYTF. CDR3 bases: TGTGCCAGCAGTTTAGGGGACAGCCACTATGGCTACACCTTC.